These 28 T cell receptor beta chains were all obtained from the same sample, sequenced in a study of spatial heterogeneity in lung cancer. General study points: The study found that expanded intratumoral alpha and beta TCR counts tracked tumor mutation counts.

The time point: sample taken at primary tumor resection. No antigens are known for them. MiXCR was run by TCRdb on the 5' RACE reads, yielding one entry per CDR3 protein. Seen here are several thousand distinct CDR3 sequences, around 13% observed once, and the top ten hold 11%. The sample in question was lung tumor tissue, obtained at surgery. These receptors were taken from a male donor with early-stage non-small cell lung cancer.

As concerns this clonotype: The library was built for alpha chains, so this beta chain is an off-target read and its size means little. The gene calls are TRBV30 and TRBJ2-2, with 7 bases identical to TRBD1. CDR1 is GTSNPN and CDR2 is SVGIG in the germline V gene (reference sequence). The CDR3 spans 13 residues. With 2 bases clipped from V and 8 bases from J, the junction kept 5 bases outside the gene matches. Here the CDR3 DNA reads TGTGCCTGGAGTCGGACAGGTCTTGGGGAGCTGTTTTTT. Its translation is CAWSRTGLGELFF.

This clonotype was detected many times. Since the library was made to target alpha chains, this beta chain is a stray read and its abundance is not meaningful. The chain is built from TRBV2 and TRBJ2-1; 8 bases agree with TRBD2. Germline assignment: CDR1 SNHLY and CDR2 FYNNEI. V trimming: 7 bases; J trimming: 7 bases; junction bases outside the gene matches: 6. The CDR3 loop spans 13 amino acids. The CDR3 nucleotides are TGTGCCAGCAACGGGAGGGTACGGAATGAGCAGTTCTTC. As protein: CASNGRVRNEQFF.

Worth noting for this clonotype: Because the library targeted alpha chains, this beta chain is an off-target read whose size means little. The chain uses TRBV11-2 and TRBJ2-4; D gene ambiguous. V was clipped by 2 bases and J by 4 bases, with 3 bases between them. The CDR3 length is 12 residues. CDR1 is SGHAT and CDR2 is FQNNGV in the germline V gene. CDR3 loop: CASSLTKNIQYF. The CDR3 DNA reads TGTGCCAGCAGCTTAACGAAAAACATTCAGTACTTC.

This clonotype appeared many times. This beta chain came through as a stray read in a library set up for alpha chains, and its size says little. The chain joins TRBV7-9 to TRBJ2-7, with D maybe TRBD1 (6 bases). The V end was cut by 5 bases, the J end by 1 base, with 15 bases between. Germline V CDR1 and CDR2: SEHNR, FQNEAQ (reference sequence). This CDR3 contains 15 residues. CDR3 residues: CASSTTGTHSYEQYF. The CDR3 bases are TGTGCCAGCAGCACAACCGGGACACATTCCTACGAGCAGTACTTC.

In regard to this clonotype: This beta chain is an off-target read within a library intended for alpha chains, so its frequency means little. This chain joins TRBV11-2 and TRBJ2-1; D unclear. Deletions cut 4 bases from V and 5 bases from J, with 9 bases between. The germline gives CDR1 SGHAT, CDR2 FQNNGV. The CDR3 spans 13 residues. The CDR3 sequence is CASSSWGDNEQFF. Written as DNA, the CDR3 is TGTGCCAGCAGCTCATGGGGTGACAATGAGCAGTTCTTC.

By share of the sample, this clonotype is medium-sized. With the library built for alpha chains, this beta chain is off target and its frequency is not meaningful. This chain joins TRBV19 and TRBJ1-2; D remains ambiguous. The CDR3 is made up of 11 amino acids. The V end lost 6 bases, the J end lost 0 bases, and 2 bases lay between the germline ends. Germline V lookup: CDR1 LNHDA, CDR2 SQIVND (reference sequence). CDR3 sequence reads: CASRSNYGYTF. CDR3 DNA: TGTGCCAGTAGGTCTAACTATGGCTACACCTTC.

This clonotype was detected ten times or more. This beta chain turned up in a library designed for alpha chains; as an off-target read, its abundance says little. V usage is TRBV7-8 and J usage is TRBJ2-1; D possibly corresponds to TRBD2 (6 bases). V lost 5 bases and J 9 bases, leaving 17 bases between the germline ends. Germline V gene lookup returns CDR1 SGHVS and CDR2 FQNEAQ. This CDR3 region has 14 residues. CDR3 in amino acids: CASSAGRSLGEQFF. CDR3 bases: TGTGCCAGCAGCGCGGGGCGTTCTTTAGGTGAGCAGTTCTTC.

This clonotype was recorded at least ten times. Because this beta chain is a stray read in a library intended to capture alpha chains, its abundance should not be given much weight. The chain couples TRBV6-5 to TRBJ2-3, with 9 bases that match TRBD2. In germline, CDR1 is MNHEY, CDR2 SVGAGI. CDR3 length: 15 residues. V trimming: 0 bases; J trimming: 4 bases; junction bases outside the gene matches: 2. For the CDR3, the DNA is TGTGCCAGCAGTTACTCGGCGGGAGGGGCAGATACGCAGTATTTT. As protein: CASSYSAGGADTQYF.

This clonotype appeared many times. This beta chain turned up in a library designed for alpha chains; as an off-target read, its abundance says little. This rearrangement joins TRBV14 to TRBJ2-1, with 8 bases fitting TRBD2. The CDR3 runs 15 residues. The V gene end was trimmed by 2 bases and the J gene end by 6 bases; junction bases not matched to a gene: 6. Per the germline V gene, CDR1 is SGHDN and CDR2 is FVKESK. CDR3 DNA: TGTGCCAGCAGCCAACAAGCGGGAGTCAGCAATGAGCAGTTCTTC. Its translation: CASSQQAGVSNEQFF.

This clonotype appeared many times. This beta chain represents an off-target read in a library built for alpha chains; its size is of limited meaning. The CDR3 coding sequence is TGTGCCAGCCTTTTCAGGTCTGGCGGTGAGCAGTTCTTC. It encodes CASLFRSGGEQFF. The chain couples TRBV12-3 or TRBV12-4 to TRBJ2-1, with D uncertain. This CDR3 comprises 13 residues. Trimming removed 8 bases from V and 9 bases from J, with 17 bases in between.

This clonotype has ten or more counts. A library prepared for alpha chains yielded this beta chain as an off-target read; its size is of little meaning. The chain links TRBV7-9 to TRBJ2-1, with 9 nucleotides matching TRBD2. The trim removed 8 bases at V and 7 bases at J, leaving 6 bases unmatched. CDR3 length: 13 amino acids. Germline values: CDR1 SEHNR, CDR2 FQNEAQ (reference sequence). The CDR3 DNA reads as TGTGCCAGCGTGATAGCGGGAGATAATGAGCAGTTCTTC. As protein: CASVIAGDNEQFF. Full variable domain (missing parts from reference TRBV7-9 and TRBJ2-1): DTGVSQNPRHKITKRGQNVTFRCDPISEHNRLYWYRQTLGQGPEFLTYFQNEAQLEKSRLLSDRFSAERPKGSFSTLEIQRTEQGDSAMYLCASVIAGDNEQFFGPGTRLTVL.

By proportion, this clonotype is medium-sized. A library made for alpha chains picked up this beta chain off target, so its size means little. The gene calls are TRBV10-3 and TRBJ1-4; D not certain. Germline V gives CDR1 ENHRY, CDR2 SYGVKD. The CDR3 has 12 residues. Between the trimmed V and J ends, which lost 3 bases and 4 bases, there was a span of 3 bases. CDR3 coding DNA: TGTGCCATCAGTGACAATAATGAAAAACTGTTTTTT. Protein product: CAISDNNEKLFF.

This clonotype is medium-sized in the sample. The size of this beta chain means little, since it is a stray read in a library made for alpha chains. The V gene is TRBV20-1, the J gene TRBJ1-5, with unresolved D. The CDR3 extends over 12 amino acids. Germline V gives CDR1 DFQATT, CDR2 SNEGSKA (reference sequence). V was shortened by 5 bases and J by 7 bases, with 12 bases between the two germline ends. In nucleotides, the CDR3 is TGCAGTGCTTATGACGCGTCCCAGCCCCAGCATTTT. The encoded protein is CSAYDASQPQHF.

This clonotype was observed at least ten times. This beta chain was picked up by a library intended for alpha chains and is off target, so its count carries little meaning. DNA of the CDR3: TGCAGCGTTGACACGGGTTCCCGCTACGAGCAGTACTTC. It translates to CSVDTGSRYEQYF. The rearrangement uses TRBV29-1 and TRBJ2-7; D is unresolved. Germline V lookup: CDR1 SQVTM, CDR2 ANQGSEA. With 3 bases removed from V and 3 bases from J, the gap between germline ends came to 12 bases. The CDR3 is made up of 13 amino acids.

This clonotype has at least ten counts. This beta chain represents an off-target read in a library built for alpha chains; its size is of limited meaning. The chain combines TRBV12-3 or TRBV12-4 with TRBJ1-6; D perhaps matches TRBD1 (5 bases). V was cut by 3 bases and J by 10 bases, with 13 bases left in between. CDR3 size: 14 residues. The CDR3 protein is CASSFQGRESPLHF. CDR3 in DNA: TGTGCCAGCAGTTTCCAGGGTAGGGAGTCACCCCTCCACTTT.

This clonotype rates as medium-sized. The size of this beta chain means little, since it is a stray read in a library made for alpha chains. The V gene is TRBV20-1, the J gene TRBJ2-7, with D perhaps matching TRBD2 (6 bases). This CDR3 comprises 13 residues. Germline V gene data show CDR1 as DFQATT and CDR2 as SNEGSKA (reference sequence). V lost 4 bases and J lost 3, with 13 bases in between. The CDR3 nucleotides are TGCAGTGCTAACCGGGACTCATTCTACGAGCAGTACTTC. Its protein product is CSANRDSFYEQYF.

This clonotype has ten or more counts. Being off target in a library aimed at alpha chains, this beta chain has a size of little meaning. The chain has TRBV6-1 and TRBJ1-1; D gene ambiguous. CDR3 length: 13 residues. In germline, CDR1 is MNHNS, CDR2 SASEGT. V was trimmed by 6 bases and J by 4 bases, leaving 12 bases between them. For the CDR3, the DNA is TGTGCCAGCAGACGGAACAGTCCCACTGAAGCTTTCTTT. Amino acids: CASRRNSPTEAFF.

This clonotype appeared a few times. The library was designed around alpha chains, so this beta chain is a stray read whose abundance carries little weight. The chain carries TRBV6-1 and TRBJ2-2; no firm D call. The CDR3 extends over 12 amino acids. Trimming stripped 7 bases from V and 4 bases from J, with 7 bases between. CDR1 and CDR2 from the germline V gene are MNHNS and SASEGT. DNA for the CDR3: TGTGCCAGCAAGGATGGCACCGGGGAGCTGTTTTTT. It codes for CASKDGTGELFF.

Ten or more counts support this clonotype. For a library built for alpha chains, this beta chain is a stray read; little rests on its size. The chain recombines TRBV29-1 with TRBJ2-5, with 9 bases lining up with TRBD1. The V segment lost 7 bases and the J segment 3 bases; nucleotides outside the gene matches: 3. The CDR3 runs 12 residues. Germline CDR1 SQVTM, CDR2 ANQGSEA. The CDR3 nucleotides are TGCAGCGGGCGGACAGGGGAAGAGACCCAGTACTTC. Encoded protein: CSGRTGEETQYF.

This clonotype is labeled medium-sized. This beta chain is a stray read from a library made for alpha chains; its abundance is not meaningful. This chain joins TRBV11-2 and TRBJ1-1; D is ambiguous. Trimming left V 2 bases short and J 0 bases short, with 10 bases between. The CDR3 contains 15 residues. Per the germline V gene, CDR1 is SGHAT and CDR2 is FQNNGV. CDR3 region: CASSLPGRLNTEAFF. DNA of the CDR3: TGTGCCAGCAGCTTACCCGGCAGACTGAACACTGAAGCTTTCTTT.

As regards this clonotype: As an off-target read in a library built for alpha chains, this beta chain has a frequency of little significance. The chain uses TRBV6-5 and TRBJ1-6; TRBD1 aligns across 7 bases. The CDR3 consists of 16 residues. J was trimmed by 12 bases and V by 5 bases; bases with no gene match: 16. Germline V gene data show CDR1 as MNHEY and CDR2 as SVGAGI. CDR3 nucleotides: TGTGCCAGCAGTCTGGACGGGACAGAAGGGAGAGGACCCCTCCACTTT. This gives the protein CASSLDGTEGRGPLHF.

With regard to this clonotype: This beta chain came through as a stray read in a library set up for alpha chains, and its size says little. The CDR3 DNA reads as TGCAGTGCTAGTTTAGCGGGAGACTTAAATGAGCAGTTCTTC. It is translated as CSASLAGDLNEQFF. The V and J genes are TRBV20-1 and TRBJ2-1; TRBD2 matches at 9 bases. J was trimmed by 7 bases and V by 3 bases; bases with no gene match: 7. Germline assignment: CDR1 DFQATT and CDR2 SNEGSKA (reference sequence). The CDR3 sequence is 14 residues long.

At least ten counts were recorded for this clonotype. Because this beta chain is a stray read in a library intended to capture alpha chains, its abundance should not be given much weight. The chain couples TRBV11-3 to TRBJ2-2; D is perhaps TRBD1 or TRBD2 (5 bases each). The CDR3 sequence is 13 residues long. Germline V gene sequence: CDR1 SGHNT, CDR2 YENEEA. Trimming shortened V by 5 bases and J by 9 bases, and 13 bases separated the two germline ends. This CDR3 reads CASSPRGDRELFF. DNA of the CDR3: TGTGCCAGCAGCCCCCGTGGGGACCGGGAGCTGTTTTTT.

The table lists this clonotype with many counts. Being off target in a library aimed at alpha chains, this beta chain has a size of little meaning. The chain employs TRBV27 and TRBJ2-7; 9 bases agree with TRBD2. The CDR3 is 15 amino acids. Germline-derived CDR1 and CDR2 are MNHEY and SMNVEV (reference sequence). V gave up 5 bases and J gave up 0 bases; unmatched junction bases: 5. The CDR3 spells CASSPVSGSSYEQYF. The CDR3 DNA sequence: TGTGCCAGCAGTCCCGTTAGCGGGAGCTCCTACGAGCAGTACTTC.

The table lists this clonotype with many counts. This beta chain represents an off-target read in a library built for alpha chains; its size is of limited meaning. This chain uses TRBV12-3 or TRBV12-4 with TRBJ1-1; no reliable D call. The CDR3 is 11 amino acids. Trimming shortened V by 1 base and J by 10 bases, and 7 bases separated the two germline ends. In DNA form, the CDR3 reads TGTGCCAGCAGTTTAGGGCAGAGAGCTTTCTTT. Residues: CASSLGQRAFF.

In its sample, this clonotype was seen many times. This beta chain was picked up by a library intended for alpha chains and is off target, so its count carries little meaning. This chain connects TRBV5-6 to TRBJ2-7; TRBD1 is a possible D gene (7 bases). Germline-derived CDR1 and CDR2 are SGHDT and YYEEEE. Trimming removed 0 bases at V and 1 base at J, with 11 bases between. The CDR3 extends over 15 amino acids. Here the CDR3 reads CASSLVQGTSYEQYF. CDR3 DNA sequence: TGTGCCAGCAGCTTGGTACAGGGGACTTCCTACGAGCAGTACTTC.

Concerning this clonotype itself: This beta chain is an unintended read in a library built for alpha chains; its size means little. The CDR3: CASSLDGSYEQYF. DNA of the CDR3: TGCGCCAGCAGCCTGGACGGTTCCTACGAGCAGTACTTC. The chain combines TRBV5-1 with TRBJ2-7; D gene unclear. This CDR3 is built from 13 residues. The V and J ends lost 4 bases and 1 base respectively, with 9 bases between them. The germline V gene encodes CDR1 SGHRS and CDR2 YFSETQ.

This clonotype occurred many times. The library was designed around alpha chains, so this beta chain is a stray read whose abundance carries little weight. This chain uses TRBV18 with TRBJ2-7, with D perhaps matching TRBD1 or TRBD2 (5 bases each). The CDR3 totals 18 residues. The V end was cut by 4 bases, the J end by 0 bases, with 22 bases between. Germline CDR1 reads KGHSH; CDR2 reads LQKENI. CDR3 sequence: CASSLKPTGTASSYEQYF. CDR3 sequence (DNA): TGTGCCAGCTCACTCAAACCGACCGGGACCGCGAGCTCCTACGAGCAGTACTTC.